Listed here are 9 T cell receptor beta chains from one sample, sequenced in a study of OX40 agonist ivuxolimab in advanced cancers. Here immunoSEQ multiplex PCR was the method, and the copy in TCRdb shows in-frame clones only, minus some. The profile shows fewer than 45,000 clones, over 80% of them singletons. The input for sequencing was CD4+ or CD8+ T cells sorted from blood, taken in a trial of the OX40 agonist ivuxolimab. Every receptor here comes from an adult with an advanced solid tumor such as melanoma, head and neck, liver or kidney cancer.

The rearrangement uses TRBV9 and TRBJ2-2; TRBD1 matches 9 bases. CDR1 is SGDLS and CDR2 is YYNGEE in the germline V gene. The CDR3 covers 16 residues. V was pared by 4 bases and J by 7 bases, with 11 bases of the junction left unmatched. The CDR3 region is CASSRPQGAEDGELFF. DNA for the CDR3: TGTGCCAGCAGCCGTCCACAGGGGGCGGAGGACGGGGAGCTGTTTTTT. The complete variable domain, with remaining parts taken from reference TRBV9 and TRBJ2-2, reads DSGVTQTPKHLITATGQRVTLRCSPRSGDLSVYWYQQSLDQGLQFLIQYYNGEERAKGNILERFSAQQFPDLHSELNLSSLELGDSALYFCASSRPQGAEDGELFFGEGSRLTVL.

The rearrangement uses TRBV6-5 and TRBJ2-1; either TRBD1 or TRBD2 may fit D (5 bases each). In germline, CDR1 is MNHEY, CDR2 SVGAGI. The V gene lost 4 bases and the J gene lost 4 bases, with 17 bases spanning the gap. This CDR3 region has 16 residues. CDR3 sequence: CASSLTGTSYYNEQFF. In DNA form, the CDR3 reads TGTGCCAGCAGTTTAACCGGGACCAGCTATTACAATGAGCAGTTCTTC.

The chain recombines TRBV18 with TRBJ2-5; 8 bases agree with TRBD1. The J segment lost 4 bases and the V segment lost 5 bases, leaving 6 bases of the junction unmatched. This CDR3 is built from 14 residues. Per germline, CDR1 KGHSH and CDR2 LQKENI. This CDR3 is CASSSTGVRETQYF. CDR3 bases: TGTGCCAGCTCATCGACAGGGGTTCGAGAGACCCAGTACTTC.

This clone was counted between two and nine times. The chain employs TRBV7-8 and TRBJ2-7; 10 nucleotides line up with TRBD1. The ends lost 3 bases at V and 2 bases at J; junction bases unmatched: 1. CDR3 length: 14 residues. Germline V gives CDR1 SGHVS, CDR2 FQNEAQ. DNA for the CDR3: TGTGCCAGCAGCTTTGACAGGGGGCCCTACGAGCAGTACTTC. Protein product: CASSFDRGPYEQYF. The full variable domain, in which reference TRBV7-8 and TRBJ2-7 provide the parts outside the CDR3, is GAGVSQSPRYKVAKRGQDVALRCDPISGHVSLFWYQQALGQGPEFLTYFQNEAQLDKSGLPSDRFFAERPEGSVSTLKIQRTQQEDSAVYLCASSFDRGPYEQYFGPGTRLTVT.

The chain is built from TRBV25-1 and TRBJ2-1; the D is unclear. The CDR3 runs 14 residues. V lost 3 bases and J lost 3, with 9 bases in between. CDR1 is MGHDK, CDR2 SYGVNS, per germline. DNA of the CDR3: TGTGCCAGCAGTGAGAGTTGGGGCTACAATGAGCAGTTCTTC. Protein sequence: CASSESWGYNEQFF.

The chain employs TRBV28 and TRBJ1-5; 7 bases are shared with TRBD1. This CDR3 has 12 amino acids. With V trimmed by 10 bases and J by 6 bases, 6 bases remained unmatched. Germline V lookup: CDR1 MDHEN, CDR2 SYDVKM. The CDR3 sequence is CAIRQGGQPQHF. Written as DNA, the CDR3 is TGTGCCATCCGACAGGGCGGTCAGCCCCAGCATTTT.

V and J are TRBV7-3 and TRBJ2-1; the match to TRBD2 covers 11 bases. This CDR3 spans 15 amino acids. V lost 5 bases, J lost 4 bases, and 4 bases stayed unmatched. Germline CDR1 reads SGHTA; CDR2 reads FQGTGA. CDR3 DNA: TGTGCCAGCAGCCTGGGGACTAGCGGATACAATGAGCAGTTCTTC. Protein: CASSLGTSGYNEQFF. Full variable domain (remainder filled in from reference TRBV7-3 and TRBJ2-1): GAGVSQTPSNKVTEKGKYVELRCDPISGHTALYWYRQSLGQGPEFLIYFQGTGAADDSGLPNDRFFAVRPEGSVSTLKIQRTERGDSAVYLCASSLGTSGYNEQFFGPGTRLTVL.

The gene calls are TRBV6-1 and TRBJ2-1; D is unclear. Trimming left V 2 bases short and J 5 bases short, with 4 bases between. The CDR3 extends over 12 amino acids. Germline V gene data show CDR1 as MNHNS and CDR2 as SASEGT. CDR3 protein: CASSEQNNEQFF. DNA of the CDR3: TGTGCCAGCAGTGAACAAAACAATGAGCAGTTCTTC.

The chain couples TRBV6-5 to TRBJ2-7; 8 bases match TRBD1. Trimming took 7 bases from V and 6 from J; bases not matched to a gene: 5. CDR1 is MNHEY and CDR2 is SVGAGI in the germline V gene. The CDR3 consists of 12 residues. CDR3 in DNA: TGTGCCAGCAACAGGGGGTATGGCGAGCAGTACTTC. Protein product: CASNRGYGEQYF.